This T cell receptor (beta chain) was sequenced in a study of T-cell reconstitution after alpha-beta-depleted transplantation in children (dated by TCRdb to the mid-2010s). Describing the broader study: Using TCR repertoire profiling, the study quantitatively followed how T-cell immune reconstitution unfolded in children after TCRalphabeta/CD19-depleted allogeneic hematopoietic cell transplantation.

From cysteine to phenylalanine, the CDR3 is 13 amino acids long. Just CDR3 DNA is preserved here, 39 bases in frame from base 1. The germline V gene encodes CDR1 SGHTA and CDR2 FQGNSA. V loses 3 bases, J loses 2 bases, and the germline ends lie 8 bases apart. Preparation of the library involved PCR. Data came from an Illumina HiSeq 2500. TCR library preparation used molecular barcoding, with unique molecular identifiers applied to normalize quantification of the TCRbeta repertoire. Using fastp at Q25 and MiXCR, TCRdb reprocessed the public reads and kept productive beta chains. Under each unique CDR3 protein, matching rows form one entry showing the most common genes and DNA. This sample lists a few hundred thousand distinct CDR3 sequences; roughly 10% were detected once. The top ten clones comprise 4.5% to 7% of the sample. Comment on this clonotype: The antigen it recognizes is unknown. Per-base qualities were not stored, and no clone one base away is much larger.

Sequencing was performed on PBMCs from the stem cell graft donor, taken from the stem cell graft. The sequence is built from TRBV7-2 and TRBJ2-7; the D segment cannot be called with confidence. The clonotype comes from a human donor who donated a stem cell graft to a child with acute myeloid leukemia. Here is the DNA: TGTGCCAGCAGCTTCTACCTTACCTACGAGCAGTACTTC. Translated, it gives CASSFYLTYEQYF.